This paragraph covers one T cell receptor (beta chain) sequence. The antigen remains unidentified. Sequenced by immunoSEQ multiplex PCR; TCRdb stores in-frame clones only, minus some. The repertoire holds approximately 140,000 clones, with 90% as singletons. This CDR3 comprises 13 residues. With V trimmed by 9 bases and J by 5 bases, 9 bases remained unmatched. Germline V CDR1 and CDR2: ENHRY, SYGVKD. The data were obtained in a study of T cell responses to AZD1222 COVID-19 vaccine. Overall study findings and caveats: Spike-specific TCR breadth and depth were elevated following two AZD1222 doses. Dominant at 160-218 and 743-854, vaccine-associated CD4 TCRs also spanned spike. A reported finding is that nearly half of spike-specific TCRs target unmutated variant regions.

The V and J genes are TRBV10-3 and TRBJ1-2; 7 bases fit TRBD1. The sequence was collected from an adult in good health. Sequencing was performed on peripheral blood, taken on day 0 of AZD1222 vaccination. The CDR3 spells CAIDRAAGYGYTF. The DNA for the CDR3 is TGTGCCATAGACAGGGCAGCCGGGTATGGCTACACCTTC.